The text below deals with one T cell receptor beta chain. No cognate antigen has been identified for it. There are no base qualities to consult, and no much larger clone falls within one base. TCRbeta CDR3 regions were amplified from genomic DNA using the immunoSEQ Assay, a bias-controlled multiplex PCR. The authors' pipeline ran thus. Within the assay, amplification of reference gene primers was used to estimate how many nucleated cells each sample contained. Sequence reads were collapsed and filtered to measure the absolute abundance of every unique TCRbeta CDR3 rearrangement. Productive Simpson clonality was computed per sample as the square root of Simpson's diversity index over productive rearrangements. TCRdb retrieved this table from immuneACCESS and kept in-frame rearrangements only. Not all clones are present; in checked studies, unresolved V genes account for under half, and no reason is known for the remainder. V, J and clone size are taken as reported in that table, and D and trimming were inferred from the DNA itself. Recorded for this sample are about 480,000 clones; 88% of them occurred a single time. The top ten clonotypes cover approximately 1.8% of the sample.

The CDR3 holds 19 amino acids from the cysteine to the phenylalanine. Left in the record is the CDR3 DNA by itself, 57 bases read in frame from the first base. After removal of 2 bases from V and 4 bases from J, the junction retains 15 bases not matched to a gene. According to the germline V gene, CDR1 reads SGHRS and CDR2 reads YFSETQ. Participants in the prospective study were aged roughly 18 to 89 years, lived in 24 United States geographic areas, and enrolled through a virtual design. To assign participants to cohorts, the prospective study relied on clinical history that participants themselves reported in a screening survey and a study questionnaire. For ImmuneRACE Cohort 3, a participant was defined as recovered based on two consecutive negative NP/OP PCR tests, clearance by a healthcare professional, or resolution of symptoms. In the prospective study, mobile phlebotomists collected whole blood, serum and a nasopharyngeal or oropharyngeal swab from each participant. Prospective study participants could optionally give additional blood draws and questionnaires over a roughly 2-month period. Before DNA extraction, prospective study blood samples were shipped either frozen or at room temperature.

This record comes from a study of blood T cell repertoires in COVID-19 (dated by TCRdb to the early 2020s). In terms of the full investigation: Samples from collaborators originated in the United States, Italy and Spain and spanned both the acute and convalescent phases of COVID-19. The prospective study material was composed of cDNA or gDNA derived from T cells, B-cell-depleted T cells, or PBMCs. Subjects who had been exposed to COVID-19, were actively infected with it, or had recovered from it provided the deeply sampled blood TCRbeta repertoires that made up the dataset. The repertoires were released in a freely available public database intended as a resource for research on the immune response to SARS-CoV-2. Samples came from the ongoing ImmuneRACE study (first 160 participants) plus 1,254 subjects from 6 global collaborators. Nearly every sample came with metadata listing a de-identified subject ID, COVID-19 status, age in years and sex. Where available, HLA class I and class II types were taken from metadata supplied by the sample provider and were not determined by assay-based typing. Results and caveats for the whole study, not just this receptor: The amount of clinical and demographic metadata varied by source and participant and was provided uncurated.

The material sequenced was PBMCs or T cells enriched from blood (not recorded which). The TCR comes from a woman aged 40 to 50 who had recovered from COVID-19. The rearrangement joined TRBV5-1 to TRBJ2-1; the junction holds 10 bases that match TRBD2. The nucleotide sequence reads as follows: TGCGCCAGCAGCTTCGAAGGGACTAGCGCCACGCCCATATACAATGAGCAGTTCTTC. Translated, this is CASSFEGTSATPIYNEQFF.